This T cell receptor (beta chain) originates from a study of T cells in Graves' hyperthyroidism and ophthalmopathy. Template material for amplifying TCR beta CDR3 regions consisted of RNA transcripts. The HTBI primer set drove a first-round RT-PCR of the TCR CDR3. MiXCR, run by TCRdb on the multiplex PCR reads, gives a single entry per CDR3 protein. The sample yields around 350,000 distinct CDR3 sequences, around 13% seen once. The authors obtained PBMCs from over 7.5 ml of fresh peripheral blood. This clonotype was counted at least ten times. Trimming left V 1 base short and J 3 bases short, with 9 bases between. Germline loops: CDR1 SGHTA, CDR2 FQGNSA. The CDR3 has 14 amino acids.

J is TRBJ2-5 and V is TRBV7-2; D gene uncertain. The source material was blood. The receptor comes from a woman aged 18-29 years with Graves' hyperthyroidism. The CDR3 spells CASSLGSYEETQYF. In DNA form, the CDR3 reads TGTGCCAGCAGCTTAGGTTCTTACGAAGAGACCCAGTACTTC.